Reported below is one T cell receptor beta chain. CDR1 DFQATT and CDR2 SNEGSKA come from the germline V gene (reference sequence). V lost 6 bases, J lost 2 bases, and 13 bases lay in between. This CDR3 has 13 amino acids. The sample originates from a study of blood T cell repertoires in COVID-19. Study context: The United States, Italy and Spain were the sources of the acute and convalescent COVID-19 samples. Nucleic acid was either cDNA or gDNA, and it came from T cells, B-cell-depleted T cells, or PBMCs.

Original handling: Nucleated cell counts were estimated from reference gene primer amplification. The repertoire was sequenced with immunoSEQ multiplex PCR; TCRdb's copy has only in-frame clones and lacks some. That table furnishes V, J and clone size, whereas the DNA furnished D and trimming. The profile shows hundreds of thousands of clones, 87% of them singletons. The chain recombines TRBV20-1 with TRBJ1-2; no clear D gene. The source is a woman aged 18-29 years who had recovered from COVID-19. The sample was peripheral blood. The CDR3 nucleotides are TGCAGTGCCAGTCGAACGGGGAACTATGGCTACACCTTC. Amino acids: CSASRTGNYGYTF.